The 16 T cell receptor beta chains reported below all come from one sample, sequenced in a study of blood T cells in healthy people across ages. The use of a sample-barcoded 5' primer and a J-beta primer mix characterized a second PCR of roughly 7 to 11 cycles. Via MiXCR, TCRdb re-called the 5' RACE reads, giving one row per CDR3 protein. This repertoire shows 550,000 to 650,000 distinct CDR3 sequences, about 30% found once; its top ten account for around 14%. The sample taken for sequencing was blood. Receptor source: a woman at least 80 years old in good health.

This clonotype appeared a few times. The chain uses TRBV5-1 and TRBJ1-1, with D hard to call. V shed 0 bases and J shed 4 bases, with 10 bases lying between them. The CDR3 has 14 residues. In germline, CDR1 is SGHRS, CDR2 YFSETQ. In nucleotides, the CDR3 is TGCGCCAGCAGCTTGGGGGTCGGGATCACTGAAGCTTTCTTT. Translation: CASSLGVGITEAFF.

This clonotype was seen repeatedly, ten times or more. The chain couples TRBV12-3 or TRBV12-4 to TRBJ2-1; 12 nucleotides line up with TRBD2. This CDR3 is 16 amino acids long. J lost 2 bases, V lost 6 bases, and 5 bases had no gene match. CDR3 nucleotides: TGTGCCAGCAGACTACTAGCGGGGGGAGCCTACAATGAGCAGTTCTTC. Protein sequence: CASRLLAGGAYNEQFF.

The table lists this clonotype with many counts. The CDR3 DNA sequence: TGCAGTGCTAGATACGGGACGGATACCACAGATACGCAGTATTTT. Encoded protein: CSARYGTDTTDTQYF. The gene calls are TRBV20-1 and TRBJ2-3; either TRBD1 or TRBD2 may supply D (5 bases each). The CDR3 extends over 15 amino acids. In germline, CDR1 is DFQATT, CDR2 SNEGSKA (reference sequence). Trimming took off 2 bases at V and 2 bases at J, with 14 bases between the two ends.

Ten or more counts support this clonotype. The chain employs TRBV7-9 and TRBJ1-1, with 9 bases identical to TRBD1. Germline lookup yields CDR1 SEHNR and CDR2 FQNEAQ (reference sequence). CDR3 length equals 14 residues. Unmatched junction bases numbered 13, after V lost 6 bases and J lost 11 bases. The CDR3 spells CASSQTGGLGDAFF. For the CDR3, the DNA is TGTGCCAGCAGTCAAACAGGGGGCCTGGGGGATGCTTTCTTT.

This clonotype was seen at least ten times. This chain's CDR3 is CASSQWNVRGFGQETQYF. CDR3 nucleotides: TGTGCCAGCAGCCAATGGAATGTGCGGGGTTTCGGGCAAGAGACCCAGTACTTC. The chain uses TRBV14 and TRBJ2-5; maybe TRBD2 (6 bases). With 2 bases removed from V and 2 bases from J, the gap between germline ends came to 21 bases. The CDR3 covers 18 residues. Germline-derived CDR1 and CDR2 are SGHDN and FVKESK.

This chain connects TRBV7-9 to TRBJ2-1, with TRBD2 identical over 9 bases. The CDR3 length is 15 residues. The V gene end was trimmed by 5 bases and the J gene end by 7 bases; junction bases not matched to a gene: 9. Germline V gene sequence: CDR1 SEHNR, CDR2 FQNEAQ (reference sequence). The CDR3 loop is CASSLIAGVWNEQFF. The CDR3 DNA follows: TGTGCCAGCAGCCTCATAGCGGGAGTCTGGAATGAGCAGTTCTTC.

This clonotype occurred many times. The chain carries TRBV7-8 and TRBJ1-4, with D hard to call. Trimming pared 6 bases from V and 0 bases from J, leaving 8 bases between. The CDR3 runs to 14 residues. From germline, CDR1 is SGHVS and CDR2 FQNEAQ. The CDR3 loop is CASSSRATNEKLFF. The CDR3 bases are TGTGCCAGCAGTTCAAGGGCAACTAATGAAAAACTGTTTTTT.

Many counts were recorded for this clonotype. The gene calls are TRBV10-3 and TRBJ1-6, with TRBD1 matching 7 bases. Germline V gene sequence: CDR1 ENHRY, CDR2 SYGVKD. This CDR3 comprises 14 residues. The junction had 3 bases not matched to a gene; V was cut back by 5 bases and J by 5 bases. The CDR3 DNA follows: TGTGCCATCAGTAGGGACAGCGATAATTCACCCCTCCACTTT. Translation: CAISRDSDNSPLHF.

In its sample, this clonotype was seen many times. The V call is TRBV3-1, the J call TRBJ2-7; 9 bases are shared with TRBD1. The CDR3 consists of 15 residues. V lost 5 bases and J lost 4; bases outside the gene matches: 9. The germline V gene encodes CDR1 LGHDT and CDR2 YNNKEL (reference sequence). The CDR3 region is CASSFSAGTGYEQYF. CDR3 sequence (DNA): TGTGCCAGCAGCTTCTCGGCCGGGACAGGGTACGAGCAGTACTTC.

This clonotype came up many times. The chain carries TRBV11-2 and TRBJ1-1; a weak D match, TRBD1 (5 bases). V was trimmed by 4 bases and J by 2 bases, leaving 11 bases between them. CDR1 is SGHAT and CDR2 is FQNNGV in the germline V gene. The CDR3 runs 14 residues. This CDR3 is CASSSIQGNTEAFF. CDR3 bases: TGTGCCAGCAGCTCAATCCAGGGAAACACTGAAGCTTTCTTT. The complete variable domain, with remaining parts taken from reference TRBV11-2 and TRBJ1-1, reads EAGVAQSPRYKIIEKRQSVAFWCNPISGHATLYWYQQILGQGPKLLIQFQNNGVVDDSQLPKDRFSAERLKGVDSTLKIQPAKLEDSAVYLCASSSIQGNTEAFFGQGTRLTVV.

In its sample, this clonotype was seen many times. The gene calls are TRBV18 and TRBJ2-7; D is unresolved. The CDR3 runs to 16 residues. V was cut by 1 base and J by 0 bases, with 13 bases left in between. Per germline, CDR1 KGHSH and CDR2 LQKENI. The DNA of the CDR3 is TGTGCCAGCTCACCACGAAGAGTTACGGGCTCCTACGAGCAGTACTTC. Protein product: CASSPRRVTGSYEQYF.

This clonotype was picked up a small number of times. V usage is TRBV20-1 and J usage is TRBJ2-5; a weak D match, TRBD2 (5 bases). Germline values: CDR1 DFQATT, CDR2 SNEGSKA (reference sequence). The V gene lost 2 bases and the J gene lost 1 base, with 8 bases spanning the gap. The CDR3 runs 13 residues. The DNA of the CDR3 is TGCAGTGCTAGAAGAGGGCGCCAAGAGACCCAGTACTTC. Translation: CSARRGRQETQYF.

The chain recombines TRBV5-1 with TRBJ1-1; 7 bases are shared with TRBD1. The CDR3 loop spans 15 amino acids. Trimming removed 2 bases from V and 1 base from J; junction bases left unmatched: 5. From germline, CDR1 is SGHRS and CDR2 YFSETQ. The CDR3 DNA is TGCGCCAGCAGCTTATACACAGGGGCGAACACTGAAGCTTTCTTT. Amino acid sequence: CASSLYTGANTEAFF.

In this sample, this clonotype turned up many times. This chain links TRBV9 with TRBJ2-5, with 9 bases identical to TRBD1. The germline V gene has CDR1 SGDLS and CDR2 YYNGEE. With V trimmed by 2 bases and J by 5 bases, 7 bases remained unmatched. This CDR3 spans 15 amino acids. CDR3 amino acids: CASSVGQGYMETQYF. CDR3 nucleotide sequence: TGTGCCAGCAGCGTTGGACAGGGGTACATGGAGACCCAGTACTTC.

This clonotype was picked up many times. The rearrangement joins TRBV24-1 to TRBJ2-3; TRBD2 aligns across 11 bases. The CDR3 is 15 residues long. The trim removed 1 base at V and 5 bases at J, leaving 1 base unmatched. Looked up from germline, CDR1 is KGHDR and CDR2 is SFDVKD. CDR3 nucleotide sequence: TGTGCCACCAGTGATTTCACTAGCGGGGGAGATACGCAGTATTTT. Its protein is CATSDFTSGGDTQYF.

This clonotype was picked up a small number of times. The genes are TRBV7-8 and TRBJ1-1, with D unresolved. The germline V gene encodes CDR1 SGHVS and CDR2 FQNEAQ. This CDR3 has 13 amino acids. V was clipped by 5 bases and J by 3 bases, with 10 bases between them. The CDR3 here is CASSRYQDTEAFF. In DNA, the CDR3 is TGTGCCAGCAGCAGATATCAAGACACTGAAGCTTTCTTT.